A single T cell receptor (beta chain) is shown here with its context. V trimming: 4 bases; J trimming: 7 bases; junction bases outside the gene matches: 8. From germline, CDR1 is MNHNS and CDR2 SASEGT. The CDR3 totals 16 residues. PCR involved 60 Vbeta and 13 Jbeta primers. The repertoire was sequenced with immunoSEQ multiplex PCR; TCRdb's copy has only in-frame clones and lacks some. The sample contains around 300,000 clones, 72% of which appear only once. The data derive from a study of cytomegalovirus exposure and HLA in healthy donors. About the study: The study placed over 65% of its 398 genotyped donors in the Caucasian-associated ancestry cluster.

The specimen sequenced was PBMCs. This TCR came from a female donor in good health and CMV-seronegative. The chain has TRBV6-1 and TRBJ2-1, with 12 positions matching TRBD2. CDR3 sequence reads: CASSALLAGGDNEQFF. The CDR3 region has the DNA TGTGCCAGCAGTGCTTTACTAGCGGGAGGAGATAATGAGCAGTTCTTC.